This is a list of T cell receptor beta chains from one sample in a study of STAT5B mutations in CD4+ large granular lymphocyte leukemia. Here immunoSEQ multiplex PCR was the method, and the copy in TCRdb shows in-frame clones only, minus some. The data show 40,000 or so clones, more than 70% seen once. Sequencing was done on a sample of CD4+ T cells from blood buffy coats. These receptor sequences come from a human donor in good health. Both conserved end residues are part of each CDR3. A D gene is named only where the DNA matches it firmly. Part of the rows lack a size; the others show once, few, many or a class for expanded clones.

V gene	clone size	J gene	D gene	CDR3 DNA	CDR3 protein
TRBV4-3	NA	TRBJ2-5	TRBD2	TGCGCCAGCAGCCCCACCGAAGCGGGAGTGGGAGAGACCCAGTACTTC	CASSPTEAGVGETQYF
TRBV29-1	NA	TRBJ1-2	NA	TGCAGCGTTGAGAGAGGGGGCTATGGCTACACCTTC	CSVERGGYGYTF
TRBV23-1	NA	TRBJ1-4	NA	TGCGCCAGCAGTCAAGAATCCCAGACCGATAGGGATGCAACTAATGAAAAACTGTTTTTT	CASSQESQTDRDATNEKLFF
TRBV9	NA	TRBJ1-5	NA	TGTGCCAGCAGCGTAGATGGGGGGGATCAGCCCCAGCATTTT	CASSVDGGDQPQHF
TRBV28	NA	TRBJ1-2	NA	TGTGCCAGCAGTTTATCACAGGGCGATTTCTATGGCTACACCTTC	CASSLSQGDFYGYTF
TRBV5-4	NA	TRBJ1-5	NA	TGTGCCAGCAGCCGACAGTCTCAGGGGCCCCAGCATTTT	CASSRQSQGPQHF
TRBV6-1	once	TRBJ2-5	NA	TGTGCCAGCAGTGAAGTAATTGAAGAGACCCAGTACTTC	CASSEVIEETQYF
TRBV7-7	NA	TRBJ2-5	TRBD1	TGTGCTAGCAGCCAGACAGGGCCGGGGGAGACCCAGTACTTC	CASSQTGPGETQYF
TRBV30	few	TRBJ2-5	NA	TGTGCCTGGAGTGAGGCTAGACTCCAAGAGACCCAGTACTTC	CAWSEARLQETQYF
TRBV2	NA	TRBJ2-3	NA	TGTGCCAGCAATGCAGGGGCAGATACGCAGTATTTT	CASNAGADTQYF
TRBV19	once	TRBJ1-2	NA	TGTGCCAGTAGTATAGGCGGGACACTGGCTGGCTACACCTTC	CASSIGGTLAGYTF
TRBV7-8	NA	TRBJ1-3	TRBD1	TGTGCCAGCAGCTCCGGGGTACAGGGGGCGCGTGGAAACACCATATATTTT	CASSSGVQGARGNTIYF
TRBV28	NA	TRBJ2-2	NA	TGTGCCAGCAAACGTGGCACTTTGAACACCGGGGAGCTGTTTTTT	CASKRGTLNTGELFF
TRBV9	NA	TRBJ2-7	TRBD1	TGTGCCAGCAGCAGACAGGGAGAAAGGGTCTACGAGCAGTACTTC	CASSRQGERVYEQYF
TRBV7-9	few	TRBJ1-1	TRBD1	TGTGCCAGCAGCTTATGGGCAGACAGGGATGCTGAAGCTTTCTTT	CASSLWADRDAEAFF
TRBV19	NA	TRBJ1-5	NA	TGTGCCAGTAGTATCGGCAGGGGTAGCAATCAGCCCCAGCATTTT	CASSIGRGSNQPQHF
TRBV14	NA	TRBJ2-3	NA	TGTGCCAGCAGCCAGCCATCGGGACACAGCTATACAGATACGCAGTATTTT	CASSQPSGHSYTDTQYF
TRBV19	NA	TRBJ2-3	NA	TGTGCCAGTACCCGCCGAGGACAGAGCACAGATACGCAGTATTTT	CASTRRGQSTDTQYF
TRBV27	NA	TRBJ2-5	TRBD1	TGTGCCAGCAGTCCCAAGGCCCCGGACAGGGGGAGGACCCAGTACTTC	CASSPKAPDRGRTQYF
TRBV12-5	once	TRBJ2-3	TRBD2	TGTGCTAGTGGTTCTGGTAGCGGGGGTGGCACAGATACGCAGTATTTT	CASGSGSGGGTDTQYF
TRBV7-8	NA	TRBJ2-2	TRBD2	TGTGCCAGCAGCTTCGGGACTAGCGGGGGCCCTGCGAACACCGGGGAGCTGTTTTTT	CASSFGTSGGPANTGELFF
TRBV5-4	NA	TRBJ2-5	NA	TGTGCCAGCAGCTTGGGGCAGAAGCAAGAGACCCAGTACTTC	CASSLGQKQETQYF
TRBV6-1	NA	TRBJ1-2	NA	TGTGCCAGCAGTGAAAACTCGGCCGCCTATGGCTACACCTTC	CASSENSAAYGYTF
TRBV7-2	once	TRBJ2-1	NA	TGTGCCAGCAGCTTATACTACAATGAGCAGTTCTTC	CASSLYYNEQFF
TRBV6-5	NA	TRBJ2-5	TRBD1	TGTGCCAGCAGGGGACAGGGTAGTTTAGAGACCCAGTACTTC	CASRGQGSLETQYF
TRBV7-9	NA	TRBJ2-5	NA	TGTGCCAGCAGCCAAGGGGGGCGCGGGCAAGAGACCCAGTACTTC	CASSQGGRGQETQYF
TRBV6-6	few	TRBJ1-6	NA	TGTGCCAGCAGTACCAGCGGGGGCCTCCACTTT	CASSTSGGLHF
TRBV4-1	few	TRBJ2-7	TRBD2	TGCGCCAGCAGCCACCAACTAGCGGGAGGGCGCGAGCAGTACTTC	CASSHQLAGGREQYF
TRBV11-2	NA	TRBJ2-7	NA	TGTGCCAGCAGCTTCAGAAAGGGGCCGGTGTACGAGCAGTACTTC	CASSFRKGPVYEQYF
TRBV29-1	NA	TRBJ2-5	NA	TGCAGCGTTGAATATATGGGGACCCAGTACTTC	CSVEYMGTQYF
TRBV7-9	few	TRBJ2-6	NA	TGTGCCAGCAGCTTAGGAGGGGCCAACGTCCTGACTTTC	CASSLGGANVLTF